Presented here are 30 T cell receptor beta chains from one specimen sequenced in a study of blood T cell repertoires in COVID-19. TCRdb's table, derived via immunoSEQ multiplex PCR, lists solely in-frame clones and lacks some. In the table there are approximately 350,000 clones, more than 85% of which are singletons. The sequencing input was PBMCs or T cells enriched from blood (not recorded which). These receptor sequences come from a woman between 25 and 40 years old who had recovered from COVID-19.

The chain couples TRBV24-1 to TRBJ2-1; TRBD2 matches 8 bases. The germline CDR1 and CDR2 sequences are KGHDR and SFDVKD. CDR3 length equals 15 residues. V lost 2 bases to trimming and J lost 7 bases; unmatched junction nucleotides: 6. The DNA for the CDR3 is TGTGCCACCAGTGATTCTTTAGCGGGGTATAATGAGCAGTTCTTC. This sequence encodes CATSDSLAGYNEQFF.

In this sample, this clone turned up once. The J gene is TRBJ2-1, the V gene TRBV19; D call uncertain. Trimming removed 1 base from V and 8 bases from J, with 12 bases in between. CDR3 length: 14 amino acids. CDR1 is LNHDA and CDR2 is SQIVND in the germline V gene (reference sequence). In DNA, the CDR3 is TGTGCCAGTAGTATAGCCCTTCTGGGCTATGAGCAGTTCTTC. Protein product: CASSIALLGYEQFF.

This rearrangement joins TRBV7-9 to TRBJ1-1; D unresolved. Germline V gene lookup returns CDR1 SEHNR and CDR2 FQNEAQ (reference sequence). V was trimmed by 5 bases and J by 10 bases, leaving 8 bases between them. The CDR3 consists of 10 residues. CDR3 DNA: TGTGCCAGCAGCGGCCTTGGAGCTTTCTTT. It translates to CASSGLGAFF.

The chain uses TRBV7-9 and TRBJ2-3; 8 positions match TRBD1. This CDR3 comprises 14 residues. V shed 3 bases and J 3 bases; nucleotides not matched to a gene: 2. CDR1 and CDR2 from the germline V gene are SEHNR and FQNEAQ (reference sequence). CDR3 sequence: CASSFGQGTDTQYF. CDR3 nucleotide sequence: TGTGCCAGCAGCTTCGGACAGGGAACAGATACGCAGTATTTT.

This chain uses TRBV6-5 with TRBJ1-2; D not resolved. Trimming stripped 2 bases from V and 2 bases from J, with 6 bases between. The germline gives CDR1 MNHEY, CDR2 SVGAGI. This CDR3 has 13 residues. CDR3 DNA sequence: TGTGCCAGCAGTTACAGGGAGAACTATGGCTACACCTTC. Protein product: CASSYRENYGYTF.

The chain is built from TRBV4-1 and TRBJ1-2; TRBD1 matches at 7 bases. The CDR3 runs to 15 residues. Germline CDR1 reads MGHRA; CDR2 reads YSYEKL. After removal of 4 bases from V and 4 bases from J, the junction contained 9 bases not matched to a gene. The CDR3 loop is CASSPRQGSLYGYTF. The CDR3 DNA reads as TGCGCCAGCAGCCCAAGACAGGGTAGTCTCTATGGCTACACCTTC.

The J gene is TRBJ1-1, the V gene TRBV5-1; a possible D gene is TRBD1 (6 bases). V was trimmed by 4 bases and J by 0 bases, leaving 13 bases between them. Germline CDR1 SGHRS, CDR2 YFSETQ. This CDR3 region has 15 residues. The CDR3 reads CASSLSGDLNTEAFF. For the CDR3, the DNA is TGCGCCAGCAGCCTTTCAGGGGATTTGAACACTGAAGCTTTCTTT.

The gene calls are TRBV19 and TRBJ1-6, with D possibly being TRBD1 (5 bases). The CDR3 length is 14 residues. V lost 8 bases and J 7 bases, leaving 15 bases between the germline ends. Germline-derived CDR1 and CDR2 are LNHDA and SQIVND (reference sequence). The CDR3, as DNA: TGTGCCAGTTTTCAGGGATGGGGCAATTCACCCCTCCACTTT. As protein: CASFQGWGNSPLHF.

This clone appeared a few times. The chain combines TRBV28 with TRBJ1-2; 10 positions match TRBD1. The CDR3 consists of 14 residues. V gave up 4 bases and J gave up 9 bases; unmatched junction bases: 8. Germline CDR1 and CDR2: MDHEN and SYDVKM. CDR3: CASSSPGTGESYTF. CDR3 DNA: TGTGCCAGCAGTTCACCCGGGACAGGGGAAAGCTACACCTTC.

This rearrangement joins TRBV11-3 to TRBJ2-3; the match to TRBD2 covers 11 bases. CDR1 is SGHNT, CDR2 YENEEA, per germline. The CDR3 sequence is 19 residues long. After removal of 1 base from V and 6 bases from J, the junction contained 15 bases not matched to a gene. The CDR3: CASSLGSSLTSGDTDTQYF. CDR3 DNA: TGTGCCAGCAGCTTAGGTAGCTCTCTGACTAGCGGGGATACTGATACGCAGTATTTT.

The chain uses TRBV15 and TRBJ2-1, with TRBD2 identical over 9 bases. CDR3 length: 16 residues. V was pared by 0 bases and J by 8 bases, with 8 bases of the junction left unmatched. Germline values: CDR1 LNHNV, CDR2 YYDKDF (reference sequence). The DNA for the CDR3 is TGTGCCACCAGCAGAGACTTAGCGGGGGCGGTCGATGAGCAGTTCTTC. It yields the protein CATSRDLAGAVDEQFF.

V usage is TRBV19 and J usage is TRBJ1-2; D gene unclear. V was trimmed by 6 bases and J by 4 bases, leaving 15 bases between them. This CDR3 region has 14 residues. CDR1 and CDR2 (germline): LNHDA, SQIVND (reference sequence). The CDR3 DNA reads TGTGCCAGTAGCCGATCTCCGGGGATCTATGGCTACACCTTC. Residues: CASSRSPGIYGYTF.

The chain combines TRBV7-9 with TRBJ1-4; perhaps TRBD1 as D (6 bases). Trimming cost V 2 bases and J 0 bases, with 16 bases left between them. CDR1 and CDR2 (germline): SEHNR, FQNEAQ (reference sequence). There are 18 residues in the CDR3. CDR3 loop: CASSLPSGQIATNEKLFF. The DNA of the CDR3 is TGTGCCAGCAGCTTACCTTCCGGACAGATTGCAACTAATGAAAAACTGTTTTTT.

This chain links TRBV5-6 with TRBJ2-1, with TRBD2 matching over 9 bases. Unmatched junction bases numbered 10, after V lost 1 base and J lost 2 bases. The CDR3 spans 18 residues. The V gene's germline CDR1 is SGHDT and CDR2 YYEEEE. The CDR3 bases are TGTGCCAGCAGCTTGTCGAGGGTCGGCGGGAGGGCCTACAATGAGCAGTTCTTC. Its protein is CASSLSRVGGRAYNEQFF.

This sequence joins TRBV5-1 and TRBJ1-1; D unclear. The V gene lost 7 bases and the J gene lost 1 base, with 11 bases spanning the gap. This CDR3 spans 13 amino acids. CDR1 and CDR2 (germline): SGHRS, YFSETQ. Written as DNA, the CDR3 is TGCGCCAGCGGGCAAGGGAGGAACACTGAAGCTTTCTTT. Translated, it gives CASGQGRNTEAFF. Full variable domain (remainder filled in from reference TRBV5-1 and TRBJ1-1): KAGVTQTPRYLIKTRGQQVTLSCSPISGHRSVSWYQQTPGQGLQFLFEYFSETQRNKGNFPGRFSGRQFSNSRSEMNVSTLELGDSALYLCASGQGRNTEAFFGQGTRLTVV.

The gene calls are TRBV7-9 and TRBJ1-4; D ambiguous. The V end lost 2 bases, the J end lost 0 bases, and 10 bases lay between the germline ends. The CDR3 spans 16 residues. Germline values: CDR1 SEHNR, CDR2 FQNEAQ (reference sequence). In DNA, the CDR3 is TGTGCCAGCAGCTTAAGGACGGGAGCAACTAATGAAAAACTGTTTTTT. It codes for CASSLRTGATNEKLFF.

The rearrangement joins TRBV5-6 to TRBJ1-2; D gene uncertain. The CDR3 extends over 15 amino acids. CDR1 and CDR2 (germline): SGHDT, YYEEEE. Trimming removed 0 bases from V and 1 base from J, with 10 bases in between. The CDR3 coding sequence is TGTGCCAGCAGCTTGGCCTTGGGAGTTAACTATGGCTACACCTTC. Its protein is CASSLALGVNYGYTF.

This clone was observed a single time. The chain joins TRBV5-1 to TRBJ2-7; TRBD2 matches 12 bases. Per germline, CDR1 SGHRS and CDR2 YFSETQ. The CDR3 spans 15 residues. With 4 bases clipped from V and 2 bases from J, the junction kept 4 bases outside the gene matches. The CDR3 spells CASSERLAGAYEQYF. CDR3 in DNA: TGCGCCAGCAGCGAACGACTAGCGGGGGCCTACGAGCAGTACTTC.

The genes are TRBV28 and TRBJ1-2, with D perhaps matching TRBD1 (6 bases). Germline V lookup: CDR1 MDHEN, CDR2 SYDVKM. The CDR3 loop spans 14 amino acids. V was pared by 5 bases and J by 8 bases, with 18 bases between. The CDR3 sequence is CASSTHYRERGYTF. CDR3 DNA sequence: TGTGCCAGCAGTACTCACTACAGGGAGAGGGGCTACACCTTC.

The genes are TRBV12-5 and TRBJ2-3, with TRBD1 identical over 7 bases. In germline, CDR1 is LGHNT, CDR2 FRNRAP. The junction had 7 bases not matched to a gene; V was cut back by 3 bases and J by 1 base. The CDR3 length is 16 residues. The CDR3: CASGFMTGTGTDTQYF. The CDR3 DNA follows: TGTGCTAGTGGTTTCATGACAGGGACGGGCACAGATACGCAGTATTTT. The full variable domain, in which reference TRBV12-5 and TRBJ2-3 provide the parts outside the CDR3, is DARVTQTPRHKVTEMGQEVTMRCQPILGHNTVFWYRQTMMQGLELLAYFRNRAPLDDSGMPKDRFSAEMPDATLATLKIQPSEPRDSAVYFCASGFMTGTGTDTQYFGPGTRLTVL.

At least ten counts were recorded for this clone. The gene calls are TRBV28 and TRBJ1-2; D might be TRBD1 (5 bases). This CDR3 spans 15 amino acids. The V gene lost 5 bases and the J gene lost 4 bases, with 17 bases spanning the gap. CDR1 and CDR2 (germline): MDHEN, SYDVKM. The CDR3 DNA reads as TGTGCCAGCAGTCTCGGACAAGGTGATATCTATGGCTACACCTTC. It is translated as CASSLGQGDIYGYTF.

The V and J genes are TRBV5-1 and TRBJ2-1; 8 nucleotides match TRBD2. CDR1 SGHRS and CDR2 YFSETQ come from the germline V gene. V trimming: 4 bases; J trimming: 2 bases; junction bases outside the gene matches: 8. This CDR3 has 16 amino acids. DNA of the CDR3: TGCGCCAGCAGCGAGTTAGCGGGAACTACCTACAATGAGCAGTTCTTC. The encoded protein is CASSELAGTTYNEQFF.

The J gene is TRBJ2-7, the V gene TRBV28; D unclear. There are 14 residues in the CDR3. Germline CDR1 is MDHEN and CDR2 is SYDVKM. V lost 5 bases and J 3 bases, leaving 14 bases between the germline ends. CDR3 sequence: CASSPPSTDYEQYF. DNA for the CDR3: TGTGCCAGCAGTCCCCCTAGTACCGACTACGAGCAGTACTTC.

The V and J genes are TRBV30 and TRBJ2-7; 8 bases align to TRBD1. Germline-derived CDR1 and CDR2 are GTSNPN and SVGIG (reference sequence). With 2 bases clipped from V and 3 bases from J, the junction kept 3 bases outside the gene matches. The length of the CDR3 is 13 residues. CDR3 bases: TGTGCCTGGAGTATAACAGGGGGCTACGAGCAGTACTTC. Translated, it gives CAWSITGGYEQYF.

This chain links TRBV2 with TRBJ2-7; 8 bases align to TRBD1. Looked up from germline, CDR1 is SNHLY and CDR2 is FYNNEI. The V segment lost 9 bases and the J segment 0 bases; nucleotides outside the gene matches: 7. The CDR3 length is 14 residues. The DNA for the CDR3 is TGTGCCAGTAAAGACAGGGGAGACTCCTACGAGCAGTACTTC. The encoded protein is CASKDRGDSYEQYF.

The CDR3 DNA reads as TGTGCCAGCAGCGTAGCTACATGGGGCGGTGAGCAGTACTTC. Encoded protein: CASSVATWGGEQYF. The chain recombines TRBV9 with TRBJ2-7; tentative D call: TRBD1 (5 bases). The CDR3 has 14 amino acids. V lost 0 bases, J lost 7 bases, and 14 bases lay in between. Germline values: CDR1 SGDLS, CDR2 YYNGEE.

J is TRBJ1-1 and V is TRBV19; D might be TRBD1 (5 bases). V lost 6 bases, J lost 4 bases, and 12 bases lay in between. This CDR3 spans 13 amino acids. In germline, CDR1 is LNHDA, CDR2 SQIVND (reference sequence). CDR3 residues: CASREGLSTEAFF. Written as DNA, the CDR3 is TGTGCCAGTAGGGAGGGGTTAAGCACTGAAGCTTTCTTT.

The rearrangement joins TRBV12-3 or TRBV12-4 to TRBJ1-1, with D uncertain. The CDR3 has 13 residues. Trimming stripped 1 base from V and 2 bases from J, with 5 bases between. The CDR3, as DNA: TGTGCCAGCAGTTTAGTCCTCAACACTGAAGCTTTCTTT. Translated: CASSLVLNTEAFF.

This clone was seen more than once but under ten times. The V gene is TRBV5-6, the J gene TRBJ1-1; TRBD1 matches at 10 bases. V lost 0 bases, J lost 1 base, and 12 bases stayed unmatched. Germline CDR1 SGHDT, CDR2 YYEEEE. CDR3 size: 19 residues. The CDR3 nucleotides read TGTGCCAGCAGCTTGGGGGACAGGGGATACCTTATCGGGAACACTGAAGCTTTCTTT. It yields the protein CASSLGDRGYLIGNTEAFF.

This chain uses TRBV12-3 or TRBV12-4 with TRBJ2-7; tentative D call: TRBD2 (6 bases). Trimming stripped 6 bases from V and 4 bases from J, with 13 bases between. This CDR3 comprises 13 residues. In DNA, the CDR3 is TGTGCCAGCAGACCCTCCGGGAGTTACGAGCAGTACTTC. Residues: CASRPSGSYEQYF.